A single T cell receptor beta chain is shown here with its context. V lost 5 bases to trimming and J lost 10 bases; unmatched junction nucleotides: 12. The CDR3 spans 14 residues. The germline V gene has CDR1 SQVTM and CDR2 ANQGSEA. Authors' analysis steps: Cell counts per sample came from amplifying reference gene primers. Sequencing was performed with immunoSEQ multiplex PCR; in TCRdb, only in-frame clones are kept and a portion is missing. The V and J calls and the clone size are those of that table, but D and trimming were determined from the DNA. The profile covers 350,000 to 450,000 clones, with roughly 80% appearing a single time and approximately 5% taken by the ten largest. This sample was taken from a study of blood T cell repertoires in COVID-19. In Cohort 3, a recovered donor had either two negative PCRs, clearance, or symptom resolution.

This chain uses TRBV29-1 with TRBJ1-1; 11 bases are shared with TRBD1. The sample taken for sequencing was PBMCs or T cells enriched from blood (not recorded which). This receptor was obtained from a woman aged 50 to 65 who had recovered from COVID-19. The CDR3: CSVPSRTGGGGAFF. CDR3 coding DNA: TGCAGCGTTCCGTCCAGGACAGGGGGCGGCGGAGCTTTCTTT.